The present T cell receptor (beta chain) was sequenced within a study of cytomegalovirus exposure and HLA in healthy donors. In the PCR, 60 Vbeta and 13 Jbeta primers were used. This table comes from immunoSEQ multiplex PCR, and its TCRdb copy is limited to in-frame clones, with some not included. The sample carries over 85,000 clones, less than 70% recorded once. With respect to this clone: The target antigen is unknown.

Findings and limits, study-wide: A later analysis associated some 16,000 TCR beta sequences with HLA alleles at a 0.05 false discovery rate. The study reported that TCR beta sequences accurately predicted HLA-A and HLA-B alleles in most subjects.

V was pared by 5 bases and J by 3 bases, with 9 bases of the junction left unmatched. The CDR3 runs to 15 residues. CDR1 and CDR2 (germline): LNHDA, SQIVND (reference sequence). J is TRBJ2-7 and V is TRBV19; 8 nucleotides align to TRBD1. The source material was PBMCs. The source is a female donor in good health and CMV-seronegative. The CDR3 protein is CASSYAGGQFYEQYF. The CDR3 coding sequence is TGTGCCAGTAGTTACGCAGGGGGCCAGTTCTACGAGCAGTACTTC.